The clone carrying this T cell receptor (beta chain) was counted a few times. No antigen is known for it. Trimming removed 3 bases at V and 6 bases at J, with 12 bases between. The CDR3 extends over 14 amino acids. CDR1 is LNHDA, CDR2 SQIVND, per germline (reference sequence). Both 60 Vbeta primers and 13 Jbeta primers went into the PCR. Generated by immunoSEQ multiplex PCR, the TCRdb table keeps only in-frame clones and is missing some. The table lists over 100,000 clones, about 9.5% of them singletons. The data originate from a study of cytomegalovirus exposure and HLA in healthy donors. Study outcomes and limitations: TCR beta sequences numbering roughly 16,000 were associated with HLA alleles at 0.05 false discovery rate in a later analysis. Some V segments, including TRBV6-2 and TRBV6-3, were excluded as indistinguishable. In vitro, a few CMV-associated chains proved specific for CMV antigens.

The TCR sequence derives from a middle-aged man in good health and CMV-seropositive. The chain links TRBV19 to TRBJ1-5; D is unresolved. The specimen sequenced was PBMCs. In DNA form, the CDR3 reads TGTGCCAGTAGTATGGTGGGCGCGGGTCAGCCCCAGCATTTT. This translates into CASSMVGAGQPQHF.